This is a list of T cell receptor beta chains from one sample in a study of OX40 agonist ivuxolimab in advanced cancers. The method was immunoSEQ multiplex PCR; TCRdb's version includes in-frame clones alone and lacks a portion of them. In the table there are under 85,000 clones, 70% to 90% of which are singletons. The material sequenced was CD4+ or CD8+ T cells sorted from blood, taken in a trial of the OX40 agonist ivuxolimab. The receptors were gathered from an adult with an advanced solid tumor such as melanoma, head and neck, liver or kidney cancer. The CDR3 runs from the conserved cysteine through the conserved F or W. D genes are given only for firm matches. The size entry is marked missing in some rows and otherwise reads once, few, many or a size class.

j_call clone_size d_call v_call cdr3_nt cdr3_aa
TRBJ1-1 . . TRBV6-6 TGTGCCAGCAGTTATGGCGGTAGCAGCGCTGAAGCTTTCTTT CASSYGGSSAEAFF
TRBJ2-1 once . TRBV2 TGTGCCAGCCGGTCGGACCTCATCCGCACCAATGAGCAGTTCTTC CASRSDLIRTNEQFF
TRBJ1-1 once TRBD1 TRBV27 TGTGCCAGCAGTTCTCGACAGGGGGCCGCAGCTTTCTTT CASSSRQGAAAFF
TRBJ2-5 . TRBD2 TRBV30 TGTGCCTGGAGTACCGGGACTAGCGGGGGGTCCACCCACTTC CAWSTGTSGGSTHF
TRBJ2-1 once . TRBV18 TGTGCCAGCTCACGGACCCGGGACAACTACAATGAGCAGTTCTTC CASSRTRDNYNEQFF
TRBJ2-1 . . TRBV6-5 TGTGCCAGCAGTTTAGCGAGTACTTCCTACAATGAGCAGTTCTTC CASSLASTSYNEQFF
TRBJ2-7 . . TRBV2 TGTGCCAGCAGTGAAGTTAAGGCGAGGGGCCTTCCCTACGAGCAGTACTTC CASSEVKARGLPYEQYF
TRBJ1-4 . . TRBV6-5 TGTGCCAGCAGATTAGGGACGGGAGGAAAACTGTTTTTT CASRLGTGGKLFF
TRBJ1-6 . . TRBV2 TGTGCCAGCAAGAGGGAAAAATCACCCCTCCACTTT CASKREKSPLHF
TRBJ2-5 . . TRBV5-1 TGCGCCAGCAGCTTCCAGGGAGAGACCCAGTACTTC CASSFQGETQYF
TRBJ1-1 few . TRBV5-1 TGCGCCAGCAGCAGGACGAACACTGAAGCTTTCTTT CASSRTNTEAFF
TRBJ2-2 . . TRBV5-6 TGTGCCAGCAGCATAGGGGGGGGCCTGGCCGGGGAGCTGTTTTTT CASSIGGGLAGELFF
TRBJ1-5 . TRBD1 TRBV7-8 TGTGCCAGCAGCTTAAGACAGGGGACTGATCAGCCCCAGCATTTT CASSLRQGTDQPQHF
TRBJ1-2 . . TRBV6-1 TGTGCCAGCAGTGAAGCTCCCACGGTGGGTGGCTACACCTTC CASSEAPTVGGYTF
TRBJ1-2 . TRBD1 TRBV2 TGTGCCAGCAGGACGACAGGGGGAGGCTACACCTTC CASRTTGGGYTF
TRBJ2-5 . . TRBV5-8 TGTGCCAGCAGCTTGGTGGGGGGCCAAGAGACCCAGTACTTC CASSLVGGQETQYF
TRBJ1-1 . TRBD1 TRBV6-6 TGTGCCAGCAGTTCGATCGACAGGGTGCGAACTGAAGCTTTCTTT CASSSIDRVRTEAFF
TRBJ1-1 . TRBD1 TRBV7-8 TGTGCCAGCAGCGTTATCAGGGGGGATATTCTGAGCACTGAAGCTTTCTTT CASSVIRGDILSTEAFF
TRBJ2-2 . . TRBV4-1 TGCGCCAGCAGACGGAGGCCCCAGGACTCGAACACCGGGGAGCTGTTTTTT CASRRRPQDSNTGELFF
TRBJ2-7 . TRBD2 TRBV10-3 TGTGCCATCAGGAGGGAGGGTGGACCCTACGAGCAGTACTTC CAIRREGGPYEQYF
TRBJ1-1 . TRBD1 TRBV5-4 TGTGCCAGCAGCACGGACAGGGGTGTCATGAACACTGAAGCTTTCTTT CASSTDRGVMNTEAFF
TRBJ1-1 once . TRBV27 TGTGCCAGCAGTACACCCGGGGGCACTGAAGCTTTCTTT CASSTPGGTEAFF
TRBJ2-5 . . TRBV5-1 TGCGCCAGCAGCTTAAGAGAGACCCAGTACTTC CASSLRETQYF
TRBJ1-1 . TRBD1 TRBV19 TGTGCCAGTAGTATACAGACAGGGTTCACTGAAGCTTTCTTT CASSIQTGFTEAFF
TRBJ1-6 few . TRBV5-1 TGCGCCAGCAGCTTGAACGGGGTTGGGTCACCCCTCCACTTT CASSLNGVGSPLHF
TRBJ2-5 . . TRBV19 TGTGCCAGCTCCTACCGGGGGACAGATGGGACCCAGTACTTC CASSYRGTDGTQYF
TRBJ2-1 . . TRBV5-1 TGCGCCAGCAGTCTTCAATTAGGGGAGACGCAGTTCTTC CASSLQLGETQFF
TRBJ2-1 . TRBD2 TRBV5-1 TGCGCCAGCAGCTTGCTAGCGGGGGGGCTAGGAGGTGAGCAGTTCTTC CASSLLAGGLGGEQFF
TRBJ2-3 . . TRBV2 TGTGCCAGCAGTTCGAACACAGATACGCAGTATTTT CASSSNTDTQYF
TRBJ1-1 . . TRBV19 TGTGCCAGTAGTACAGGTCTGAACACTGAAGCTTTCTTT CASSTGLNTEAFF
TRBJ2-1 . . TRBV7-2 TGTGCCAGCAGCCCCCGGCGGGGCTCCTACAATGAGCAGTTCTTC CASSPRRGSYNEQFF
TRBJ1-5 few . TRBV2 TGTGCCAGCAGCGGGACGAGTAGCAATCAGCCCCAGCATTTT CASSGTSSNQPQHF
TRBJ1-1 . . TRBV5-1 TGCGCCAGCAGCTTCACCGGGACACCGAACACTGAAGCTTTCTTT CASSFTGTPNTEAFF
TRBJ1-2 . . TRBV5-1 TGCGCCAGCAGCTTGGACGGTTATGGCTACACCTTC CASSLDGYGYTF
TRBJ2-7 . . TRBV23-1 TGCGCCAGTAAGGACAGCGAGAATTTCTACGAGCAGTACTTC CASKDSENFYEQYF
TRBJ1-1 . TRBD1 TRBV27 TGTGCCAGCAATCCCTCAGCCGGACAGGTCGCTTTCTTT CASNPSAGQVAFF
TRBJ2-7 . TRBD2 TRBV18 TGTGCCAGCTCACCACCGACTAGCGGTGATGAGCAGTACTTC CASSPPTSGDEQYF
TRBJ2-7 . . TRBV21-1 TGTGCCAGGCAGACGTGGGATTCGACCTACGAGCAGTACTTC CARQTWDSTYEQYF
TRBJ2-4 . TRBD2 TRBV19 TGTGCCAGTAGTATACTTGATACTAGCGGGGTCAAAAACATTCAGTACTTC CASSILDTSGVKNIQYF
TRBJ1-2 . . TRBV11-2 TGTGCCAGCAGCGCCGGGGGGAACTATGGCGGCTACACCTTC CASSAGGNYGGYTF